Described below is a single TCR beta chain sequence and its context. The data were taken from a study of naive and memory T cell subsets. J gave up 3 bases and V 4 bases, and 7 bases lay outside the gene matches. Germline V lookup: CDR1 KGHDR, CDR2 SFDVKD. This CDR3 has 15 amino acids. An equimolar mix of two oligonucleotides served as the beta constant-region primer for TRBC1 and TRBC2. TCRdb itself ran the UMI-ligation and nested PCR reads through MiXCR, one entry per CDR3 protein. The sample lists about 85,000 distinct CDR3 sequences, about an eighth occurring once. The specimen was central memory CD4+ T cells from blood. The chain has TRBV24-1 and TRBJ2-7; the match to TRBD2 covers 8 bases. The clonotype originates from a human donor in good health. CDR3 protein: CATSDSGRGGYEQYF. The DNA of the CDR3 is TGTGCCACCAGTGACTCCGGACGGGGGGGCTACGAGCAGTACTTC.